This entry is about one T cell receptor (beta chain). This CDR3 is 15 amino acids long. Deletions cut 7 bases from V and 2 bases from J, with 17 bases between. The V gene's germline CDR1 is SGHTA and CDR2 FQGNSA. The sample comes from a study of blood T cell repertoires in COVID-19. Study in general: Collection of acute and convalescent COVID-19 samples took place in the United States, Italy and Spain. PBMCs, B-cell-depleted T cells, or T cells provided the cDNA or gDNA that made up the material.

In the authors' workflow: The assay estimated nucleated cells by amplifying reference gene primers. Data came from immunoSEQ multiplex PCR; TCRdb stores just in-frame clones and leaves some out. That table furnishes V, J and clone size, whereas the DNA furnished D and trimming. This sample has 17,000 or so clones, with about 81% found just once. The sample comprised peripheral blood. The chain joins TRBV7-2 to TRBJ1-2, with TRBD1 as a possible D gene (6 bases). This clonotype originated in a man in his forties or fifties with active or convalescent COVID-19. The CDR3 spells CASTGTTYLNYGYTF. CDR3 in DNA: TGTGCCAGCACCGGGACAACCTATTTAAACTATGGCTACACCTTC.